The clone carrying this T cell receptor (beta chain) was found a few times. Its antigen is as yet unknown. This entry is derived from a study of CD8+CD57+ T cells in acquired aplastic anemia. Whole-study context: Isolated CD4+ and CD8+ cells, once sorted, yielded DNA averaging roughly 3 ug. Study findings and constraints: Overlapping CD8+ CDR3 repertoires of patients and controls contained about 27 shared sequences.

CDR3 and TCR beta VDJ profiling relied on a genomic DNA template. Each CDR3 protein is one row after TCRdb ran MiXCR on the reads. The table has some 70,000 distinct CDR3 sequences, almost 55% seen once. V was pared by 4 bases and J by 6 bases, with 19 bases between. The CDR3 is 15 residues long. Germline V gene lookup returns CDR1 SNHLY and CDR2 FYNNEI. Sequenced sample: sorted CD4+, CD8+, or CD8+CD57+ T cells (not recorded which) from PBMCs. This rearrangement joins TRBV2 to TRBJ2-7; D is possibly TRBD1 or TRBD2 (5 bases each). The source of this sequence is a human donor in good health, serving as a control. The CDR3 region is CASSASGTSWGEQYF. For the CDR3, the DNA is TGTGCCAGCAGTGCATCCGGGACCAGCTGGGGCGAGCAGTACTTC.